The clone carrying this T cell receptor (beta chain) came up once. The CDR3 runs to 12 residues. Germline assignment: CDR1 KGHSH and CDR2 LQKENI. Trimming stripped 3 bases from V and 3 bases from J, with 6 bases between. This entry is derived from a study of blood T cell repertoires in COVID-19. Enrollees, about 18 to 95 years old, lived in about two dozen US areas. Produced via immunoSEQ multiplex PCR; TCRdb's table is partial and in-frame only. Counted here are 250,000 to 300,000 clones, 75% to 95% occurring once; the ten biggest clones make up 1.1%. This clonotype was obtained from a woman in her twenties or thirties who had recovered from COVID-19. Material: PBMCs or T cells enriched from blood (not recorded which). This rearrangement joins TRBV18 to TRBJ2-7; D ambiguous. The CDR3 DNA follows: TGTGCCAGCTCACCCGACAACTACGAGCAGTACTTC. The encoded protein is CASSPDNYEQYF.